Following are 24 T cell receptor beta chains from one sample sequenced in a study of regulatory T cells in long-lasting Graves disease. Regarding time point: newly diagnosed GD, antithyroid drugs for less than 3 months. Generation of the TCR library employed RNA extracted from PBMCs. Construction of TCR beta libraries relied on iRepertoire HTBI primers and on Arm-PCR targeting CDR3 regions. MiXCR, run by TCRdb on the multiplex PCR reads, gives a single entry per CDR3 protein. This sample carries roughly 500,000 distinct CDR3 sequences, roughly 13% of them seen once, and the ten largest clones take roughly 9.7%. This sample was also put to use in a study of T cells in Graves' hyperthyroidism and ophthalmopathy.

This specimen was peripheral blood mononuclear cells (PBMCs), taken at new diagnosis, from a patient treated with antithyroid drugs. These receptors came from a man aged 25-45 years with Graves disease.

The chain employs TRBV5-6 and TRBJ2-7; D not resolved. This CDR3 comprises 15 residues. Trimming pared 4 bases from V and 0 bases from J, leaving 14 bases between. Germline CDR1 and CDR2: SGHDT and YYEEEE. The CDR3 reads CASSLKRWGSYEQYF. In nucleotides, the CDR3 is TGTGCCAGCAGCCTGAAAAGGTGGGGCTCCTACGAGCAGTACTTC.

This clonotype was seen ten or more times. The V gene is TRBV6-1, the J gene TRBJ1-5; no reliable D call. Germline CDR1 and CDR2: MNHNS and SASEGT. The CDR3 has 13 amino acids. The germline V and J ends were trimmed by 6 bases and 4 bases, with 10 bases remaining between them. DNA for the CDR3: TGTGCCAGCAGCTCAATACTAAATCAGCCCCAGCATTTT. Its protein product is CASSSILNQPQHF.

At least ten counts were recorded for this clonotype. The chain joins TRBV28 to TRBJ2-1; the D gene is possibly TRBD1 (6 bases). The V end lost 3 bases, the J end lost 8 bases, and 14 bases lay between the germline ends. CDR1 MDHEN and CDR2 SYDVKM come from the germline V gene. This CDR3 has 14 amino acids. CDR3 nucleotides: TGTGCCAGCAGTTTCACAGGGCCCCGGGATGAGCAGTTCTTC. Its translation is CASSFTGPRDEQFF.

This clonotype has a handful of counts. This CDR3 is CASTKAGPYNEQFF. DNA of the CDR3: TGTGCCAGTACTAAAGCGGGACCCTACAATGAGCAGTTCTTC. The chain joins TRBV19 to TRBJ2-1; 7 nucleotides agree with TRBD2. CDR1 is LNHDA and CDR2 is SQIVND in the germline V gene (reference sequence). V was pared by 7 bases and J by 2 bases, with 5 bases of the junction left unmatched. This CDR3 spans 14 amino acids.

This clonotype has at least ten counts. V is TRBV6-2 or TRBV6-3 and J is TRBJ2-1; 9 bases are a match to TRBD2. Germline V lookup: CDR1 MNHEY, CDR2 SVGEGT. The junction had 13 bases not matched to a gene; V was cut back by 4 bases and J by 9 bases. The CDR3 runs 16 residues. The CDR3: CASSSYGLAGISEQFF. CDR3 in DNA: TGTGCCAGCAGTTCCTATGGGCTAGCGGGAATTTCTGAGCAGTTCTTC.

This clonotype appeared many times. The chain has TRBV19 and TRBJ1-5; D uncertain. V lost 3 bases, J lost 6 bases, and 6 bases lay in between. CDR1 is LNHDA, CDR2 SQIVND, per germline (reference sequence). The CDR3 length is 12 residues. DNA for the CDR3: TGTGCCAGTAGTATTGGTGCTCAGCCCCAGCATTTT. It yields the protein CASSIGAQPQHF.

This clonotype was detected many times. The CDR3: CSVRAGGPGELFF. For the CDR3, the DNA is TGCAGCGTTCGGGCGGGAGGGCCTGGGGAGCTGTTTTTT. The chain has TRBV29-1 and TRBJ2-2; 9 bases fit TRBD2. With 5 bases clipped from V and 8 bases from J, the junction kept 6 bases outside the gene matches. The CDR3 has 13 amino acids. Looked up from germline, CDR1 is SQVTM and CDR2 is ANQGSEA.

The DNA of the CDR3 is TGTGCCAGCCAGGGGGCGTTGGGCACCGGGGAGCTGTTTTTT. It is translated as CASQGALGTGELFF. The chain links TRBV14 to TRBJ2-2, with TRBD1 matching 8 bases. The length of the CDR3 is 14 residues. The V segment lost 8 bases and the J segment 4 bases; nucleotides outside the gene matches: 6. Germline-derived CDR1 and CDR2 are SGHDN and FVKESK. Full variable domain (rest looked up from reference TRBV14 and TRBJ2-2): EAGVTQFPSHSVIEKGQTVTLRCDPISGHDNLYWYRRVMGKEIKFLLHFVKESKQDESGMPNNRFLAERTGGTYSTLKVQPAELEDSGVYFCASQGALGTGELFFGEGSRLTVL.

This clonotype was observed at least ten times. The V gene is TRBV20-1, the J gene TRBJ1-5; possibly TRBD1 for D (6 bases). Germline CDR1 and CDR2: DFQATT and SNEGSKA (reference sequence). V gave up 3 bases and J gave up 5 bases, with 17 bases separating them. The CDR3 consists of 15 residues. CDR3 DNA sequence: TGCAGTGCTAGGCGAGCCGGGGGGCAGGATCAGCCCCAGCATTTT. It codes for CSARRAGGQDQPQHF.

This clonotype was seen more than once but under ten times. V and J are TRBV29-1 and TRBJ2-3; D is ambiguous. The germline V gene has CDR1 SQVTM and CDR2 ANQGSEA. This CDR3 is 12 amino acids long. The ends were cut back, 3 bases at V and 4 bases at J, with 8 bases in the middle. The CDR3 loop is CSVDALADTQYF. The CDR3 nucleotides are TGCAGCGTTGACGCATTAGCAGATACGCAGTATTTT.

This clonotype was seen more than once but under ten times. The chain combines TRBV3-1 with TRBJ2-6; D not resolved. V lost 4 bases, J lost 0 bases, and 13 bases lay in between. The CDR3 spans 17 residues. Germline CDR1 and CDR2: LGHDT and YNNKEL (reference sequence). The CDR3 here is CASSRDALSSGANVLTF. In nucleotides, the CDR3 is TGTGCCAGCAGCCGAGACGCCCTCAGCTCTGGGGCCAACGTCCTGACTTTC.

This clonotype was recorded a few times. CDR3 protein: CASSITWSTDTQYF. DNA of the CDR3: TGTGCCAGTAGTATCACTTGGAGCACAGATACGCAGTATTTT. This rearrangement joins TRBV19 to TRBJ2-3; D not certain. This CDR3 contains 14 residues. The V end was cut by 3 bases, the J end by 0 bases, with 7 bases between. Per the germline V gene, CDR1 is LNHDA and CDR2 is SQIVND (reference sequence).

In this sample, this clonotype turned up many times. The chain has TRBV2 and TRBJ1-2; D possibly corresponds to TRBD1 (5 bases). The length of the CDR3 is 14 residues. The V gene's germline CDR1 is SNHLY and CDR2 FYNNEI. The V end was cut by 6 bases, the J end by 8 bases, with 19 bases between. The chain's CDR3 is CASRGFGGTGGYTF. The CDR3 DNA reads TGTGCCAGCAGGGGATTCGGGGGGACCGGGGGCTACACCTTC. Full variable domain (rest looked up from reference TRBV2 and TRBJ1-2): EPEVTQTPSHQVTQMGQEVILRCVPISNHLYFYWYRQILGQKVEFLVSFYNNEISEKSEIFDDQFSVERPDGSNFTLKIRSTKLEDSAMYFCASRGFGGTGGYTFGSGTRLTVV.

This clonotype was found a few times. The genes are TRBV19 and TRBJ1-2, with TRBD1 as a possible D gene (5 bases). The CDR3 contains 14 residues. Germline values: CDR1 LNHDA, CDR2 SQIVND (reference sequence). Deletions cut 4 bases from V and 7 bases from J, with 16 bases between. The CDR3 loop is CASSKRGSPTGYTF. CDR3 DNA sequence: TGTGCCAGTAGTAAGAGGGGATCTCCTACTGGCTACACCTTC.

This clonotype has at least ten counts. This chain connects TRBV19 to TRBJ2-2; D is perhaps TRBD1 or TRBD2 (5 bases each). The V end was cut by 6 bases, the J end by 5 bases, with 16 bases between. The CDR3 is 15 amino acids. Germline V gene sequence: CDR1 LNHDA, CDR2 SQIVND (reference sequence). CDR3 region: CASSKRSEGTGELFF. CDR3 bases: TGTGCCAGTAGCAAAAGGAGTGAGGGGACCGGGGAGCTGTTTTTT. Full variable domain (missing parts from reference TRBV19 and TRBJ2-2): DGGITQSPKYLFRKEGQNVTLSCEQNLNHDAMYWYRQDPGQGLRLIYYSQIVNDFQKGDIAEGYSVSREKKESFPLTVTSAQKNPTAFYLCASSKRSEGTGELFFGEGSRLTVL.

This clonotype was seen only a few times. The rearrangement joins TRBV30 to TRBJ2-5; D is perhaps TRBD2 (5 bases). V lost 0 bases and J lost 5, with 16 bases in between. Germline V CDR1 and CDR2: GTSNPN, SVGIG (reference sequence). This CDR3 contains 15 residues. The CDR3 DNA reads TGTGCCTGGAGTGTACCCGGGCTAGCCGGGGAGACCCAGTACTTC. This translates into CAWSVPGLAGETQYF.

In its sample, this clonotype was seen many times. The genes are TRBV18 and TRBJ1-1, with TRBD1 as a possible D gene (6 bases). Germline CDR1 is KGHSH and CDR2 is LQKENI. V was clipped by 0 bases and J by 10 bases, with 15 bases between them. The CDR3 totals 14 residues. CDR3 DNA sequence: TGTGCCAGCTCACCACCTATTGGGGGCGGGGGAGCTTTCTTT. Protein product: CASSPPIGGGGAFF.

This clonotype has at least ten counts. This chain joins TRBV28 and TRBJ2-7, with TRBD2 as a possible D gene (7 bases). Deletions cut 7 bases from V and 4 bases from J, with 20 bases between. The CDR3 sequence is 15 residues long. Per germline, CDR1 MDHEN and CDR2 SYDVKM. The CDR3 DNA reads as TGTGCCAGCACCCCTAATCAGGCGGGGGCTTACGAGCAGTACTTC. Its protein is CASTPNQAGAYEQYF. The variable domain in full, completed from reference TRBV28 and TRBJ2-7, reads DVKVTQSSRYLVKRTGEKVFLECVQDMDHENMFWYRQDPGLGLRLIYFSYDVKMKEKGDIPEGYSVSREKKERFSLILESASTNQTSMYLCASTPNQAGAYEQYFGPGTRLTVT.

This clonotype was observed many times. This chain connects TRBV15 to TRBJ2-5; TRBD2 agrees at 11 bases. CDR1 is LNHNV, CDR2 YYDKDF, per germline (reference sequence). With 4 bases clipped from V and 4 bases from J, the junction kept 8 bases outside the gene matches. The CDR3 is 16 residues long. Written as DNA, the CDR3 is TGTGCCACCAGCATCGTTAGCGGGAGGGCCTCAGAGACCCAGTACTTC. Translating gives CATSIVSGRASETQYF.

Ten or more counts support this clonotype. The V gene is TRBV20-1, the J gene TRBJ1-2; D is uncertain. Germline loops: CDR1 DFQATT, CDR2 SNEGSKA (reference sequence). This CDR3 spans 11 amino acids. Between the trimmed V and J ends, which lost 6 bases and 7 bases, there was a span of 12 bases. CDR3 in DNA: TGCAGTGCCAGGAAGGGTAGTGGCTACACCTTC. This codes for CSARKGSGYTF.

This clonotype came up many times. The CDR3 DNA sequence: TGTGCCAGCAGTTTCTTGGCCACGGACACCATATATTTT. Amino acids: CASSFLATDTIYF. The rearrangement joins TRBV12-3 or TRBV12-4 to TRBJ1-3; no clear D gene. V lost 3 bases, J lost 8 bases, and 11 bases lay in between. The CDR3 sequence is 13 residues long.

This clonotype occurred many times. The gene calls are TRBV29-1 and TRBJ2-1, with 13 nucleotides matching TRBD2. The length of the CDR3 is 16 residues. CDR1 SQVTM and CDR2 ANQGSEA come from the germline V gene. J gave up 5 bases and V 7 bases, and 11 bases lay outside the gene matches. In DNA, the CDR3 is TGCAGCGGATTACTAGCGGGAGGGCCTATTAACAATGAGCAGTTCTTC. Translating it yields CSGLLAGGPINNEQFF.

In its sample, this clonotype was seen many times. V is TRBV6-2 or TRBV6-3 and J is TRBJ1-1, with 8 bases aligning to TRBD1. The CDR3 consists of 14 residues. In germline, CDR1 is MNHEY, CDR2 SVGEGT. V gave up 6 bases and J gave up 2 bases; unmatched junction bases: 5. CDR3 sequence: CASRRGQVNTEAFF. For the CDR3, the DNA is TGTGCCAGCAGACGGGGACAGGTCAACACTGAAGCTTTCTTT.

The genes are TRBV9 and TRBJ1-2, with D unclear. Germline lookup yields CDR1 SGDLS and CDR2 YYNGEE. This CDR3 contains 14 residues. V lost 0 bases and J 0 bases, leaving 6 bases between the germline ends. This CDR3 reads CASSVAMANYGYTF. Here the CDR3 DNA reads TGTGCCAGCAGCGTAGCTATGGCTAACTATGGCTACACCTTC.